This T cell receptor beta chain was captured in a study of CD8 T cells in ankylosing spondylitis listed by TCRdb under 2017. With regard to the full study: The study profiled T cell receptor beta repertoires in healthy donors and ankylosing spondylitis patients to find disease-linked TCR variants. Samples of peripheral blood were taken, and for ankylosing spondylitis patients, synovial fluid was collected as well. The full study cohort was made up of about two dozen ankylosing spondylitis patients and fewer than 120 healthy donors.

This clonotype was picked up a small number of times. Its antigen specificity is not known. The record has no base qualities; no much larger clone is one base away. Relative to germline, V is missing 11 bases and J is missing 0 bases, with 10 bases of the junction outside any gene match. From its cysteine to its phenylalanine, the CDR3 spans 15 amino acids. The kept DNA is CDR3 alone, 45 bases in frame from the first base. What the work shows at the level of the full study, not this receptor alone: A CD8+ phenotype was shown by the disease-linked clones, which were found at relatively low frequencies in peripheral blood. A TCR beta motif of seven or eight highly homologous amino acid variants appeared characteristic of blood from ankylosing spondylitis patients. Some TCR beta motif variants had previously been reported in synovial fluid and blood of reactive arthritis patients, which suggested common disease-initiation mechanisms. Significant enrichment of the disease-linked clones was reported in matched synovial fluid samples from ankylosing spondylitis patients.

Sequencing used an Illumina HiSeq 2500. Quantitative 5'-RACE with molecular barcodes was the method used to prepare the TCR beta libraries. Processing in the source paper ran as follows. A new computational method based on a probabilistic model of VDJ rearrangement was used to identify disease-linked TCR variants. TCRdb itself trimmed the public reads at Q25 with fastp, ran MiXCR and retained productive beta chains. Records with the same CDR3 protein are collapsed into one entry carrying the most frequent genes and DNA. The V and J calls here are based on TCRdb, not the publication. For this sample there are about 450,000 distinct CDR3 sequences; 26% appear just once. The top ten clonotypes cover approximately 1% of the sample.

Rearrangement joined TRBV12-3 or TRBV12-4 to TRBJ1-1; TRBD1 agrees with 9 junctional bases. Sequencing was done on a sample of blood, either unsorted or a sorted T cell fraction (not recorded which). The sequence was collected from a male donor with ankylosing spondylitis. The CDR3 in this case is CASITGGSLNTEAFF. The nucleotide sequence is given as TGTGCCTCTATCACAGGGGGCTCCTTGAACACTGAAGCTTTCTTT.